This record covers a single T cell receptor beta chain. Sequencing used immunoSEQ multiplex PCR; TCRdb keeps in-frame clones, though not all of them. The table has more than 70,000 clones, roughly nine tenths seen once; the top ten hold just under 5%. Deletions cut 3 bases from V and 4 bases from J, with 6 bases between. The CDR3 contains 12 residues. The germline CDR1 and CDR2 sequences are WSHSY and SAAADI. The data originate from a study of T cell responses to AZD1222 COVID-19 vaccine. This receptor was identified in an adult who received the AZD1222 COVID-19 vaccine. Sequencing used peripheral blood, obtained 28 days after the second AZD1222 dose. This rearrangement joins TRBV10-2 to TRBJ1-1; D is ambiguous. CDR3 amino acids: CASSDRGTEAFF. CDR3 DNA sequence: TGCGCCAGCAGTGACAGAGGCACTGAAGCTTTCTTT.